This is a list of T cell receptor beta chains from one sample in a study of T cells after yellow fever vaccination. TCRdb redid the calling of the 5' RACE reads with MiXCR, one entry per CDR3 protein. The sample records 150,000 to 200,000 distinct CDR3 sequences, 9.3% being singletons. The sequencing used CD8+ T cells sorted from PBMCs, collected 45 days after the yellow fever booster vaccination. The receptors shown here come from a man aged 18 to 30 who received the YFV17D yellow fever vaccine. CDR3s include the opening cysteine and the closing phenylalanine or tryptophan. A D gene is named only where the DNA matches it firmly. Size values are once, few and many counts, or a class for expanded clones, and some rows have none.

d_call	v_call	j_call	clone_size	cdr3_aa
.	TRBV7-3	TRBJ1-1	.	CASSFKLAGTEAFF
TRBD2	TRBV27	TRBJ2-3	few	CASSLSSVGLARGGTDTQYF
.	TRBV7-2	TRBJ1-3	few	CASSSLPGNTIYF
.	TRBV7-9	TRBJ1-1	.	CASSFAGEGTNTEAFF
.	TRBV7-2	TRBJ2-1	few	CASSPLSEQFF
TRBD2	TRBV4-1	TRBJ2-5	.	CASSLPGLAAETQYF
.	TRBV5-1	TRBJ1-1	.	CASSSTDNTEAFF
TRBD1	TRBV4-2	TRBJ2-2	.	CASSQESRTGEEGELFF
.	TRBV20-1	TRBJ2-1	few	CSARDRGNNEQFF
.	TRBV12-3/TRBV12-4	TRBJ2-1	.	CASSIRDEQFF
.	TRBV4-3	TRBJ2-7	.	CASSQVYGGLYEQYF
.	TRBV7-9	TRBJ1-4	.	CASSPQCCIGGSEKLFF
.	TRBV7-9	TRBJ2-4	few	CASSLGGIHIQYF
.	TRBV12-3/TRBV12-4	TRBJ2-5	few	CASSISGTQYF
TRBD1	TRBV7-9	TRBJ2-3	.	CASSSWDRPDTQYF
TRBD1	TRBV12-3/TRBV12-4	TRBJ2-1	few	CASSSEGQGAWGEQFF
.	TRBV6-5	TRBJ2-1	many	CASSYSGGPPSPNEQFF
TRBD1	TRBV11-2	TRBJ2-6	.	CASSLGQGERAGANVLTF
.	TRBV10-2	TRBJ1-1	many	CASSDIPGGTEAFF
TRBD2	TRBV4-1	TRBJ2-2	.	CASSQELAGAGELFF
.	TRBV7-7	TRBJ2-1	few	CASSVGQVDEQFF
TRBD1	TRBV29-1	TRBJ2-3	.	CSVEWTGRKSDTQYF
.	TRBV5-1	TRBJ2-3	few	CASTPHIADTQYF
.	TRBV4-3	TRBJ2-6	few	CASSQDRLAVERSSGANVLTF
.	TRBV6-5	TRBJ2-7	.	CASRGKTGTEVLSYEQYF
.	TRBV27	TRBJ2-3	.	CASSSLPPGDTQYF
.	TRBV29-1	TRBJ1-1	.	CSVDRSTEAFF
.	TRBV7-2	TRBJ2-7	few	CASSAPGVLRGDPYEQYF
.	TRBV7-9	TRBJ1-2	few	CASSLEGVGYGYTF
.	TRBV7-9	TRBJ2-1	many	CASRPPLQANEQFF
TRBD1	TRBV6-2/TRBV6-3	TRBJ2-3	many	CASSYSTGTARHTQYF
.	TRBV5-4	TRBJ2-7	.	CASSGGTSYEQYF
.	TRBV7-2	TRBJ2-1	.	CASSLVRGPSYNEQFF
TRBD1	TRBV19	TRBJ1-5	.	CASTLTGGNNQPQHF
.	TRBV7-8	TRBJ1-1	.	CASSQGWNTEAFF
.	TRBV6-2/TRBV6-3	TRBJ2-5	.	CASSSLWTAGETQYF
TRBD1	TRBV2	TRBJ2-5	few	CASSGTKGQGAIETQYF